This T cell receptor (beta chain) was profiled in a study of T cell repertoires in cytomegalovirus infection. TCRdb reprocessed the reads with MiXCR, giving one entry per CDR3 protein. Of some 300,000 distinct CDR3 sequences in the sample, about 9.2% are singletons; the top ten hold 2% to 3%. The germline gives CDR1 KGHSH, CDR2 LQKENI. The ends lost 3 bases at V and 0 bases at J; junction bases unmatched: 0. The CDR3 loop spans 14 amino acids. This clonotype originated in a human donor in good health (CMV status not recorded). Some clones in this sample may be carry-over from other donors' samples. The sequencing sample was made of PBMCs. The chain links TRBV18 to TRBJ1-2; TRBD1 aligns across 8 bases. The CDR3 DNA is TGTGCCAGCTCACCGGGACAGGCTAACTATGGCTACACCTTC. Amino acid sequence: CASSPGQANYGYTF.